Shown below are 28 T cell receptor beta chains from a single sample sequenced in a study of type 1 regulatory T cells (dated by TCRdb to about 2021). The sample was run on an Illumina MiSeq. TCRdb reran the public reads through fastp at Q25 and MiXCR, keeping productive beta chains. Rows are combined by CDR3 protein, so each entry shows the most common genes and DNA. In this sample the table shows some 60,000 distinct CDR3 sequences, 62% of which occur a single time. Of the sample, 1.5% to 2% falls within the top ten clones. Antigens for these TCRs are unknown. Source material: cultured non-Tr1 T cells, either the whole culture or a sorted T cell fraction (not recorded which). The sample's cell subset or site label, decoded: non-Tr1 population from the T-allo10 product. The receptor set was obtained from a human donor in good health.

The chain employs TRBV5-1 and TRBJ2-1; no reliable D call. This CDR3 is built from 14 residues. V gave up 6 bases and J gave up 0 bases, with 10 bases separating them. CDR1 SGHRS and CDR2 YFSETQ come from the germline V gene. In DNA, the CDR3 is TGCGCCAGCACCGAGCAGAGCTCCTACAATGAGCAGTTCTTC. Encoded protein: CASTEQSSYNEQFF.

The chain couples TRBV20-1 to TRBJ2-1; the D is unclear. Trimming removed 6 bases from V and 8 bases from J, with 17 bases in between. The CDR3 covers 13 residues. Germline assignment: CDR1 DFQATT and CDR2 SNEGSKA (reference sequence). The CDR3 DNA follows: TGCAGTGCCGCGCCTCCGGGTTCCGATGAGCAGTTCTTC. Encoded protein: CSAAPPGSDEQFF.

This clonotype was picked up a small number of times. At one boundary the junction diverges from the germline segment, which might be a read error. This chain's CDR3 is CSPSGRGLETQYF. As DNA, the CDR3 is TGCAGTCCTAGCGGGAGGGGGTTGGAGACCCAGTACTTC. The gene calls are TRBV20-1 and TRBJ2-5, with TRBD2 matching over 12 bases. The CDR3 consists of 13 residues. CDR1 and CDR2 from the germline V gene are DFQATT and SNEGSKA (reference sequence).

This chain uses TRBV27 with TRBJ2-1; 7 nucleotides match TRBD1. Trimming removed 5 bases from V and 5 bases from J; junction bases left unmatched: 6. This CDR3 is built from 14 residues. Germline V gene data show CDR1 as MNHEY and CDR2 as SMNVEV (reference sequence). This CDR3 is CASSPGTANNEQFF. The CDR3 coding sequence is TGTGCCAGCAGTCCCGGGACAGCGAACAATGAGCAGTTCTTC.

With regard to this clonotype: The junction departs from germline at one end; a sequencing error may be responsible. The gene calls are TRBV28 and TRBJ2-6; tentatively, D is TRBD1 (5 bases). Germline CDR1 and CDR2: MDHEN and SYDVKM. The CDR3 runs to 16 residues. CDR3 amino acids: CASSPDPNSGANVLTF. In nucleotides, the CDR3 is TGTGCCAGCAGCCCCGACCCCAACTCTGGGGCCAACGTCCTGACATTC.

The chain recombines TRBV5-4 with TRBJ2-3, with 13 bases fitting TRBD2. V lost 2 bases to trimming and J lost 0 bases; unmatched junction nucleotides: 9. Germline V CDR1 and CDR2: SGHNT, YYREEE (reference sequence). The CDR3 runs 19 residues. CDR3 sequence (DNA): TGTGCCAGCAGCTTCGCGGGACTAGCGGGATTTACTAGCACAGATACGCAGTATTTT. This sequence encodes CASSFAGLAGFTSTDTQYF.

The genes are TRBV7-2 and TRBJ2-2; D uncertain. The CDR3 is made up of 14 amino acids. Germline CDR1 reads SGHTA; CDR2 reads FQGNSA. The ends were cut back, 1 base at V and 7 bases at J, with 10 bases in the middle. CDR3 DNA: TGTGCCAGCAGCTTAGAGGGCTTGTACGGGGAGCTGTTTTTT. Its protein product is CASSLEGLYGELFF. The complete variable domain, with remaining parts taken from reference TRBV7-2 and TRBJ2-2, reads GAGVSQSPSNKVTEKGKDVELRCDPISGHTALYWYRQSLGQGLEFLIYFQGNSAPDKSGLPSDRFSAERTGGSVSTLTIQRTQQEDSAVYLCASSLEGLYGELFFGEGSRLTVL.

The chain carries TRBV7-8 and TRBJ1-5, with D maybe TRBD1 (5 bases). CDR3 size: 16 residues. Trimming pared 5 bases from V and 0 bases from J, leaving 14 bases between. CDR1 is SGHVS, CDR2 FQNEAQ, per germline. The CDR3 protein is CASSRDRINSNQPQHF. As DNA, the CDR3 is TGTGCCAGCAGCCGAGACAGAATCAATAGCAATCAGCCCCAGCATTTT.

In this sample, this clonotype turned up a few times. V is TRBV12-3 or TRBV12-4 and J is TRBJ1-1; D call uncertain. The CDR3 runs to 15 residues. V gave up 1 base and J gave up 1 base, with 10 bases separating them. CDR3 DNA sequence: TGTGCCAGCAGTTTAGTTGGAGGAGGGAACACTGAAGCTTTCTTT. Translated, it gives CASSLVGGGNTEAFF.

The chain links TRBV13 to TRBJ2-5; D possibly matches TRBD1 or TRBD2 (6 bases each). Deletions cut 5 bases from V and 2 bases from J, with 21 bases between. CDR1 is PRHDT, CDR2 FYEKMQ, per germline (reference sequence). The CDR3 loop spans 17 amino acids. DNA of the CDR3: TGTGCCAGCAGCCTTACCGATACAGGGAGGCCACAAGAGACCCAGTACTTC. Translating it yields CASSLTDTGRPQETQYF.

The CDR3 DNA is TGTGCCACCAGTGATCCGCGGACTAGCCGCAATGAGCAGTTCTTC. Translated: CATSDPRTSRNEQFF. The chain couples TRBV24-1 to TRBJ2-1, with 8 bases that match TRBD2. CDR1 is KGHDR, CDR2 SFDVKD, per germline. Trimming cost V 3 bases and J 6 bases; bases outside gene matches: 6. This CDR3 has 15 residues.

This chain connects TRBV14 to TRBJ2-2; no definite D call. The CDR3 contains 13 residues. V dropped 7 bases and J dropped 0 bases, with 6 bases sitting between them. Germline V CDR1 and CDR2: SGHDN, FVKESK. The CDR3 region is CASTFSNTGELFF. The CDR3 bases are TGTGCCAGCACCTTTTCGAACACCGGGGAGCTGTTTTTT.

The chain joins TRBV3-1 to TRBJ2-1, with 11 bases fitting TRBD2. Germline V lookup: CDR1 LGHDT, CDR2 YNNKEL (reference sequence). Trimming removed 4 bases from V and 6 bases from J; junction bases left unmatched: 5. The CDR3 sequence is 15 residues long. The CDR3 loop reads CASSLGLAVGNEQFF. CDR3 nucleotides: TGTGCCAGCAGCCTGGGACTAGCGGTGGGCAATGAGCAGTTCTTC.

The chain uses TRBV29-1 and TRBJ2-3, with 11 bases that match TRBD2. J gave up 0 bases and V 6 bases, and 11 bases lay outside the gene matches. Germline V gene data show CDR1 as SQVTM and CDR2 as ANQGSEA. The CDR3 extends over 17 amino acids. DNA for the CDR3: TGCAGCGTCTTTCTAGCGGGAGGCTCCATTAGCACAGATACGCAGTATTTT. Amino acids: CSVFLAGGSISTDTQYF.

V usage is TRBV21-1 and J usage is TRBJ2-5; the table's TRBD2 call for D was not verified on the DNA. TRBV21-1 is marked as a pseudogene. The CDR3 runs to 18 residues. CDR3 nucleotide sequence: TGTGCCAGCAGCAAACTGACTAGCGGGAGGGCTCCGTCGGAGACCCAGTACTTC. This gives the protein CASSKLTSGRAPSETQYF.

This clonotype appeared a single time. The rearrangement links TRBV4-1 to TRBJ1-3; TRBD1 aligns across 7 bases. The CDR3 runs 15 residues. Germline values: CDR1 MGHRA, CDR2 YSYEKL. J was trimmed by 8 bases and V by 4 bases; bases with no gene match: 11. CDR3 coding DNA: TGCGCCAGCAGCCTACGGGGAGACAGGGTAGACACCATATATTTT. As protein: CASSLRGDRVDTIYF.

The CDR3 here is CATSVGEAQYF. The CDR3 nucleotides are TGTGCCACCAGTGTGGGCGAGGCGCAGTATTTT. The J gene is TRBJ2-3, the V gene TRBV24-1; D ambiguous. Germline V gene data show CDR1 as KGHDR and CDR2 as SFDVKD. The CDR3 length is 11 residues. V lost 5 bases to trimming and J lost 10 bases, with 9 bases between them.

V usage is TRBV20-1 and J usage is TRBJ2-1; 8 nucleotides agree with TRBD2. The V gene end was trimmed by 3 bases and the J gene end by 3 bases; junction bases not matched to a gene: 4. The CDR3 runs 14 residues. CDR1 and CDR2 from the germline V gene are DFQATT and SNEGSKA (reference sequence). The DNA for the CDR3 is TGCAGTGCTAGTTGGCTAGCGGGCTACAATGAGCAGTTCTTC. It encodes CSASWLAGYNEQFF.

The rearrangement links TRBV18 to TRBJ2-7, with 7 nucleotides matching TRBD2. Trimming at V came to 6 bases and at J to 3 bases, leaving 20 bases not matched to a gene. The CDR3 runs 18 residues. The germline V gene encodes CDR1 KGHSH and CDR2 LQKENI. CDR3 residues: CASSVTGPSGLNNYEQYF. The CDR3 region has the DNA TGTGCCAGCTCCGTCACCGGGCCTAGCGGACTTAATAACTACGAGCAGTACTTC.

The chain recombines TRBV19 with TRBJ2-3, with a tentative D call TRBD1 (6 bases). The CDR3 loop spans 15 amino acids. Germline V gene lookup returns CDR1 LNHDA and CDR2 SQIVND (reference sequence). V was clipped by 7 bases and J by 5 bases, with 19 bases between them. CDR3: CASTLSGPRGDTQYF. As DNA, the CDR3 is TGTGCCAGTACCTTGTCGGGCCCCAGGGGAGATACGCAGTATTTT.

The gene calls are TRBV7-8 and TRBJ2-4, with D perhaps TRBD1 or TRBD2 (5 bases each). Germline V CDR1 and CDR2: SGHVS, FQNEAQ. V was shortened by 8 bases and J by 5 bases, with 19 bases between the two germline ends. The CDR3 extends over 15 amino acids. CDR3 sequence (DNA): TGTGCCAGCGGGAGAGTTCAGGGAAGAGAAAACATTCAGTACTTC. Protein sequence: CASGRVQGRENIQYF.

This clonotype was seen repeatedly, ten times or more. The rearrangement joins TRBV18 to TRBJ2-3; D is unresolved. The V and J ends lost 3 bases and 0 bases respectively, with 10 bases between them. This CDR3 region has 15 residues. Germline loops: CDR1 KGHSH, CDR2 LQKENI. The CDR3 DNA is TGTGCCAGCTCACCCGACGTCTCTAGCACAGATACGCAGTATTTT. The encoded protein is CASSPDVSSTDTQYF.

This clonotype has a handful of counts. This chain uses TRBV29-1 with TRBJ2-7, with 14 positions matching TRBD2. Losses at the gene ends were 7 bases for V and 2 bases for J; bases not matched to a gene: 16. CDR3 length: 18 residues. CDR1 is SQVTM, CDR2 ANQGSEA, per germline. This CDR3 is CSALRLAGGPRPTYEQYF. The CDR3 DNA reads TGCAGCGCCCTTCGACTAGCGGGAGGGCCAAGGCCCACCTACGAGCAGTACTTC.

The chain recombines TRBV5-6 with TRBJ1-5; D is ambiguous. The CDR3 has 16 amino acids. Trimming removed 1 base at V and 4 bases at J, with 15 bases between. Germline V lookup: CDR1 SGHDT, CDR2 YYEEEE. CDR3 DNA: TGTGCCAGCAGCTTGCTGGGGAATAGGACTAATCAGCCCCAGCATTTT. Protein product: CASSLLGNRTNQPQHF.

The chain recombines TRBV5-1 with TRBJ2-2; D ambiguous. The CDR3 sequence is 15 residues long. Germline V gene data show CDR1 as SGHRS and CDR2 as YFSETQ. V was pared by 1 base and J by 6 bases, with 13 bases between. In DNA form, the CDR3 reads TGCGCCAGCAGCTTGTTTGATGTGGGCCCCGGGGAGCTGTTTTTT. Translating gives CASSLFDVGPGELFF.

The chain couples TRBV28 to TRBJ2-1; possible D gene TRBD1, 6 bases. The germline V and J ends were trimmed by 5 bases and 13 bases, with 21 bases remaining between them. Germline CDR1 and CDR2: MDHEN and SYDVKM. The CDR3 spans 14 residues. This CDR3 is CASSQLHQGITQFF. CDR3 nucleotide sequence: TGTGCCAGCAGTCAATTACACCAGGGGATAACCCAGTTCTTC.

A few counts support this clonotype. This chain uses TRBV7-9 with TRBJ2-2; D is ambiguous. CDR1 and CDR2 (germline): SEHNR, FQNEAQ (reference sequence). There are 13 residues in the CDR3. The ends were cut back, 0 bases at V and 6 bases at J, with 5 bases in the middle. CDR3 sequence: CASSLAHPGELFF. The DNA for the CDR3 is TGTGCCAGCAGCTTAGCGCATCCCGGGGAGCTGTTTTTT.

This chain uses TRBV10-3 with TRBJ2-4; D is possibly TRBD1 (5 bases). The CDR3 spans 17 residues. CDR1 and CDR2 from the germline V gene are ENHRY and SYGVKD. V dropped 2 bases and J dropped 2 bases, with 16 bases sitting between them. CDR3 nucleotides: TGTGCCATCAGTGAGAACAGGTTGTTATTCCCCAAAAACATTCAGTACTTC. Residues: CAISENRLLFPKNIQYF.